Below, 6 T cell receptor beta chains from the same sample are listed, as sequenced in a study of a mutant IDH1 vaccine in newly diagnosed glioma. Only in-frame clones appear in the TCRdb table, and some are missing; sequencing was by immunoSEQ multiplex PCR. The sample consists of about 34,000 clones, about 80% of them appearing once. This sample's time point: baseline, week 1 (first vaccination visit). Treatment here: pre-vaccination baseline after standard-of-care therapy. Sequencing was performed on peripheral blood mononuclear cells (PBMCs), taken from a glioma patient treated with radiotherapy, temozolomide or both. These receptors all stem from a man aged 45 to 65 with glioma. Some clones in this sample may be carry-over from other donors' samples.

This CDR3 is CASSRDRDSQPQHF. The CDR3 DNA follows: TGTGCCAGCAGTAGGGACAGGGACAGTCAGCCCCAGCATTTT. This chain uses TRBV6-5 with TRBJ1-5; 9 nucleotides agree with TRBD1. V shed 5 bases and J 6 bases; nucleotides not matched to a gene: 5. CDR3 length: 14 amino acids. Germline V gene sequence: CDR1 MNHEY, CDR2 SVGAGI.

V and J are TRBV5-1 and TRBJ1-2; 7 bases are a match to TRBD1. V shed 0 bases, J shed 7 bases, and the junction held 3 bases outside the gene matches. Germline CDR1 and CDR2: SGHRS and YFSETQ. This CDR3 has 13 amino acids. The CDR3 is CASSLVRDSGYTF. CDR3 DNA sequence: TGCGCCAGCAGCTTGGTTAGGGACAGTGGCTACACCTTC.

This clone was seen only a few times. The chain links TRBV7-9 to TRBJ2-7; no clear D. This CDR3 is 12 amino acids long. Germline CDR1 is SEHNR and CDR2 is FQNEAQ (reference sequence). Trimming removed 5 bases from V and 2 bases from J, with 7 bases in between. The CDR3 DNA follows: TGTGCCAGCAGCCCTGGGACCTACGAGCAGTACTTC. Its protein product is CASSPGTYEQYF. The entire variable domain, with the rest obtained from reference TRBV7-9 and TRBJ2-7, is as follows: DTGVSQNPRHKITKRGQNVTFRCDPISEHNRLYWYRQTLGQGPEFLTYFQNEAQLEKSRLLSDRFSAERPKGSFSTLEIQRTEQGDSAMYLCASSPGTYEQYFGPGTRLTVT.

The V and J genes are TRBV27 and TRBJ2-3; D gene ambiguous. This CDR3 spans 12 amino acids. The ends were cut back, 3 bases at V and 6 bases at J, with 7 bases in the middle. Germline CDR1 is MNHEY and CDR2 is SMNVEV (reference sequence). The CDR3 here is CASSFVGDTQYF. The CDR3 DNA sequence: TGTGCCAGCAGTTTCGTGGGTGATACGCAGTATTTT.

DNA of the CDR3: TGCGCCAGCAGCTTGGACGGCACTGAAGCTTTCTTT. This translates into CASSLDGTEAFF. V usage is TRBV5-1 and J usage is TRBJ1-1; unclear D gene. The germline gives CDR1 SGHRS, CDR2 YFSETQ. Trimming shortened V by 0 bases and J by 4 bases, and 4 bases separated the two germline ends. CDR3 size: 12 residues.

CDR3 bases: TGTGCCAGCAGTCTCCTTGGTGCAGAAACTAACTATGGCTACACCTTC. Translating it yields CASSLLGAETNYGYTF. The gene calls are TRBV27 and TRBJ1-2; D gene uncertain. The CDR3 totals 16 residues. Trimming stripped 5 bases from V and 0 bases from J, with 16 bases between. Germline assignment: CDR1 MNHEY and CDR2 SMNVEV (reference sequence).